This T cell receptor beta chain was found in a study of neurological immune-mediated disorders. Broader study findings: Private repertoires in all groups were suggested, as expanded clones shared no CDR3 amino acid sequences across subjects.

Of note for this clonotype: The antigen is undetermined.

From the 5' RACE reads, TCRdb called clonotypes with MiXCR, one entry per CDR3 protein. The sample records roughly 56,000 distinct CDR3 sequences, 3% to 4% being singletons. Per germline, CDR1 MNHEY and CDR2 SVGEGT. CDR3 size: 15 residues. V lost 0 bases and J 4 bases, leaving 12 bases between the germline ends. The TCR was taken from a woman aged 55-70 years with multiple sclerosis. The rearrangement joins TRBV6-2 or TRBV6-3 to TRBJ1-2, with D possibly being TRBD1 (6 bases). The sequenced material came from PBMCs. Here the CDR3 DNA reads TGTGCCAGCAGTTACTCGACAGGCCGGGGCTATGGCTACACCTTC. It is translated as CASSYSTGRGYGYTF.